Each of the 19 T cell receptor beta chains below was sequenced from the same sample in a study of cytomegalovirus exposure and HLA in healthy donors. The PCR contained 60 Vbeta and 13 Jbeta primers. Method: immunoSEQ multiplex PCR; TCRdb's copy keeps in-frame clones and lacks some. The profile shows fewer than 100,000 clones, 78% of them singletons. Sequencing was performed on PBMCs. Receptor source: a woman in her 40s in good health and CMV-seropositive.

The rearrangement joins TRBV29-1 to TRBJ1-2; the D gene is possibly TRBD1 (5 bases). The CDR3 is 12 amino acids. Germline assignment: CDR1 SQVTM and CDR2 ANQGSEA. With 6 bases removed from V and 4 bases from J, the gap between germline ends came to 12 bases. CDR3 region: CSVERGSYGYTF. The CDR3 DNA reads as TGCAGCGTCGAACGGGGGTCCTATGGCTACACCTTC. Combining the CDR3 with reference TRBV29-1 and TRBJ1-2 gives the whole variable domain SAVISQKPSRDICQRGTSLTIQCQVDSQVTMMFWYRQQPGQSLTLIATANQGSEATYESGFVIDKFPISRPNLTFSTLTVSNMSPEDSSIYLCSVERGSYGYTFGSGTRLTVV.

The chain combines TRBV5-1 with TRBJ2-5; 8 nucleotides align to TRBD1. The end of the DNA aligns better with TRBJ2-7, so the J call may be wrong. This CDR3 comprises 14 residues. The germline CDR1 and CDR2 sequences are SGHRS and YFSETQ. The CDR3 reads CASSLGTGHDEQYF. The CDR3 DNA sequence: TGCGCCAGCAGCTTGGGGACAGGGCACGACGAGCAGTACTTC.

V gene TRBV5-1 combines with J gene TRBJ2-1; no definite D call. Per germline, CDR1 SGHRS and CDR2 YFSETQ. This CDR3 has 15 amino acids. V dropped 4 bases and J dropped 3 bases, with 14 bases sitting between them. Here the CDR3 DNA reads TGCGCCAGCAGCCAGCTAGAGAGTGGCTACAATGAGCAGTTCTTC. Its protein is CASSQLESGYNEQFF.

Turning to this clone: The sample has other DNA sequences that encode this CDR3 too. V gene TRBV5-1 combines with J gene TRBJ2-3; 9 bases align to TRBD1. This CDR3 has 14 residues. Looked up from germline, CDR1 is SGHRS and CDR2 is YFSETQ. Trimming cost V 4 bases and J 3 bases; bases outside gene matches: 3. CDR3 sequence reads: CASSLDRGTDTQYF. CDR3 nucleotide sequence: TGCGCCAGCAGCCTGGACAGGGGAACAGATACGCAGTATTTT.

V usage is TRBV6-5 and J usage is TRBJ2-6; 7 nucleotides match TRBD1. The ends lost 5 bases at V and 4 bases at J; junction bases unmatched: 5. Germline V gene data show CDR1 as MNHEY and CDR2 as SVGAGI. This CDR3 contains 15 residues. CDR3 sequence: CASSVTGVGANVLTF. The CDR3, as DNA: TGTGCCAGCAGTGTCACAGGGGTCGGGGCCAACGTCCTGACTTTC.

The chain has TRBV5-4 and TRBJ2-5; weak D call: TRBD2 (6 bases). Trimming took 1 base from V and 2 from J, leaving 12 bases between them. The CDR3 spans 15 residues. Germline values: CDR1 SGHNT, CDR2 YYREEE (reference sequence). As DNA, the CDR3 is TGTGCCAGCAGCTTGACGGGAGAGGGACAAGAGACCCAGTACTTC. Its translation: CASSLTGEGQETQYF.

This clone was seen only a few times. The V call is TRBV10-2, the J call TRBJ1-2; D remains ambiguous. The CDR3 consists of 12 residues. The V and J ends lost 8 bases and 4 bases respectively, with 11 bases between them. The germline V gene encodes CDR1 WSHSY and CDR2 SAAADI. The CDR3 here is CASRNGIYGYTF. DNA of the CDR3: TGCGCCAGCCGTAACGGGATCTATGGCTACACCTTC.

For the CDR3, the DNA is TGTGCCAGCAGTCCGGGGAACTACGAGCAGTACTTC. Protein: CASSPGNYEQYF. V and J are TRBV5-6 and TRBJ2-7; weak D call: TRBD2 (5 bases). The germline V gene encodes CDR1 SGHDT and CDR2 YYEEEE. The CDR3 has 12 residues. V was trimmed by 5 bases and J by 3 bases, leaving 9 bases between them.

This clone was seen a handful of times. The germline gene is not matched at one end of the junction; a read error may be the cause. The chain carries TRBV5-1 and TRBJ2-5; 7 nucleotides line up with TRBD1. The CDR3 spans 16 residues. The germline gives CDR1 SGHRS, CDR2 YFSETQ. The CDR3 sequence: CASSLAPGTDQETQYF. CDR3 nucleotide sequence: TGCGCCAGCAGCTTGGCCCCCGGGACAGACCAGGAGACCCAGTACTTC.

The chain employs TRBV6-6 and TRBJ2-6; D gene uncertain. Germline V gives CDR1 MNHNY, CDR2 SVGAGI (reference sequence). The CDR3 runs to 15 residues. Trimming pared 0 bases from V and 2 bases from J, leaving 5 bases between. The CDR3 DNA follows: TGTGCCAGCAGTTACTCCCCAGCTGGGGCCAACGTCCTGACTTTC. Residues: CASSYSPAGANVLTF.

The chain links TRBV7-9 to TRBJ2-7; a weak D match, TRBD1 (7 bases). CDR1 is SEHNR and CDR2 is FQNEAQ in the germline V gene (reference sequence). CDR3 length: 16 residues. Trimming cost V 6 bases and J 3 bases, with 21 bases left between them. The CDR3 protein is CASSWGVTGPSYEQYF. The CDR3 DNA follows: TGTGCCAGCAGTTGGGGGGTGACAGGGCCTAGCTACGAGCAGTACTTC.

This clone was found once. The chain carries TRBV11-2 and TRBJ1-1, with D perhaps matching TRBD1 (5 bases). Trimming removed 5 bases at V and 7 bases at J, with 14 bases between. This CDR3 has 13 amino acids. CDR1 SGHAT and CDR2 FQNNGV come from the germline V gene. DNA for the CDR3: TGTGCCAGCAGCCCGGGGGGGACGGGTGAAGCTTTCTTT. Translated: CASSPGGTGEAFF.

V gene TRBV5-8 combines with J gene TRBJ2-3; 12 positions agree with TRBD2. V lost 7 bases, J lost 4 bases, and 7 bases stayed unmatched. Germline loops: CDR1 SGHTS, CDR2 YDEGEE. The CDR3 loop spans 15 amino acids. CDR3 nucleotides: TGTGCCAGCCCTCTAGCGGGAGGGCCATCAGATACGCAGTATTTT. Translating gives CASPLAGGPSDTQYF.

The chain recombines TRBV4-1 with TRBJ1-5; D unresolved. V was cut by 1 base and J by 3 bases, with 13 bases left in between. Germline lookup yields CDR1 MGHRA and CDR2 YSYEKL. This CDR3 contains 16 residues. CDR3 region: CASSQGSVGPNQPQHF. The CDR3 DNA follows: TGCGCCAGCAGCCAAGGATCGGTGGGCCCCAATCAGCCCCAGCATTTT.

V gene TRBV5-1 combines with J gene TRBJ1-2; possible D gene TRBD1, 5 bases. The V end was cut by 0 bases, the J end by 4 bases, with 22 bases between. In germline, CDR1 is SGHRS, CDR2 YFSETQ. The CDR3 loop spans 18 amino acids. Here the CDR3 reads CASSLEIGWQGLVYGYTF. CDR3 coding DNA: TGCGCCAGCAGCTTGGAAATAGGTTGGCAGGGATTGGTCTATGGCTACACCTTC. Full variable domain (missing parts from reference TRBV5-1 and TRBJ1-2): KAGVTQTPRYLIKTRGQQVTLSCSPISGHRSVSWYQQTPGQGLQFLFEYFSETQRNKGNFPGRFSGRQFSNSRSEMNVSTLELGDSALYLCASSLEIGWQGLVYGYTFGSGTRLTVV.

V gene TRBV9 combines with J gene TRBJ2-3; the D gene is possibly TRBD2 (5 bases). The germline V gene encodes CDR1 SGDLS and CDR2 YYNGEE. This CDR3 region has 14 residues. The V end lost 0 bases, the J end lost 9 bases, and 14 bases lay between the germline ends. The CDR3 reads CASSVEASLSTQYF. The CDR3 DNA is TGTGCCAGCAGCGTAGAAGCTAGCCTGAGCACGCAGTATTTT.

The chain links TRBV30 to TRBJ2-1; TRBD2 agrees at 14 bases. With V trimmed by 7 bases and J by 6 bases, 5 bases remained unmatched. Germline V gives CDR1 GTSNPN, CDR2 SVGIG (reference sequence). This CDR3 has 14 residues. The CDR3 DNA reads as TGTGCCTTCCGACTAGCGGGAGGGATCAATGAGCAGTTCTTC. It encodes CAFRLAGGINEQFF.

About this clone itself: The junction shows a germline mismatch at one end, possibly a read error. V gene TRBV5-1 combines with J gene TRBJ2-7; 7 nucleotides agree with TRBD1. CDR1 and CDR2 (germline): SGHRS, YFSETQ. The CDR3 consists of 15 residues. CDR3: CASSLDRDSRYEQYF. The CDR3, as DNA: TGCGCCAGCAGTTTGGACCGGGACAGCCGATACGAGCAGTACTTC.

A note on this clone: The same CDR3 arises from other DNA sequences in this sample as well. This rearrangement joins TRBV2 to TRBJ2-7; D may be TRBD2 (6 bases). V was shortened by 9 bases and J by 1 base, with 19 bases between the two germline ends. Germline-derived CDR1 and CDR2 are SNHLY and FYNNEI. The CDR3 consists of 15 residues. The DNA of the CDR3 is TGTGCCAGTAGCACGCTCAGAGGAGGGTCCTACGAGCAGTACTTC. Translation: CASSTLRGGSYEQYF.